The 15 T cell receptor beta chains below come from one sample, sequenced in a study of metastatic and nonmetastatic thyroid tumors. Using MiXCR, TCRdb re-called clones from the PCR reads. The sample includes about 4,200 clones, roughly a third of them seen just once. All patients were treatment-naive before thyroid surgery. The sample was adjacent normal tissue. Every receptor here comes from a male donor with papillary thyroid cancer or a benign thyroid nodule (not recorded which). Some clones in this sample may be carry-over from other donors' samples.

The rearrangement uses TRBV24-1 and TRBJ2-3; 12 bases agree with TRBD2. This CDR3 is built from 17 residues. V shed 5 bases and J 1 base; nucleotides not matched to a gene: 6. Per the germline V gene, CDR1 is KGHDR and CDR2 is SFDVKD. In nucleotides, the CDR3 is TGTGCCACCAGTGCTAGCGGGAGGGCCTGGGGCACAGATACGCAGTATTTT. Protein sequence: CATSASGRAWGTDTQYF.

This clone is medium-sized (0.01 to 0.1%) within its sample. The chain recombines TRBV27 with TRBJ2-1; D is ambiguous. The V and J ends lost 4 bases and 7 bases respectively, with 5 bases between them. This CDR3 is built from 11 residues. Germline loops: CDR1 MNHEY, CDR2 SMNVEV (reference sequence). CDR3 nucleotide sequence: TGTGCCAGCAGTTCCCTAAATGAGCAGTTCTTC. It translates to CASSSLNEQFF.

V usage is TRBV27 and J usage is TRBJ2-2; D tentatively fits TRBD1 or TRBD2 (5 bases each). V dropped 1 base and J dropped 0 bases, with 12 bases sitting between them. CDR1 and CDR2 from the germline V gene are MNHEY and SMNVEV (reference sequence). The CDR3 length is 17 residues. CDR3 in amino acids: CASSLLGHGANTGELFF. CDR3 sequence (DNA): TGTGCCAGCAGTTTATTAGGACACGGGGCGAACACCGGGGAGCTGTTTTTT.

By its share, this clone is medium-sized. This may stem from a read error, because a much larger clone lies one nucleotide away. Other DNA sequences in this sample translate to the same CDR3. The rearrangement uses TRBV7-9 and TRBJ2-2; D is uncertain. The CDR3 consists of 14 residues. The ends were cut back, 1 base at V and 6 bases at J, with 9 bases in the middle. Germline V gives CDR1 SEHNR, CDR2 FQNEAQ (reference sequence). CDR3: CASSLVSSAGELFF. The CDR3 region has the DNA TGTGCCAGCAGCTTAGTCTCCAGCGCCGGGGAGCTGTTTTTT.

The chain recombines TRBV2 with TRBJ2-7; 7 nucleotides align to TRBD1. The V segment lost 4 bases and the J segment 0 bases; nucleotides outside the gene matches: 9. The V gene's germline CDR1 is SNHLY and CDR2 FYNNEI. The CDR3 is 16 amino acids. CDR3 loop: CASSGADRLDSYEQYF. The CDR3 DNA reads as TGTGCCAGCAGTGGAGCGGACAGGCTCGACTCCTACGAGCAGTACTTC.

This clone was found once. CDR3 amino acids: CASSVGLAGEGSSYNEQFF. CDR3 nucleotide sequence: TGTGCCAGCAGTGTGGGACTAGCGGGAGAGGGGTCCTCCTACAATGAGCAGTTCTTC. This chain uses TRBV2 with TRBJ2-1; 14 bases are a match to TRBD2. The CDR3 length is 19 residues. Germline CDR1 reads SNHLY; CDR2 reads FYNNEI. The junction had 8 bases not matched to a gene; V was cut back by 4 bases and J by 0 bases. Full variable domain (missing parts from reference TRBV2 and TRBJ2-1): EPEVTQTPSHQVTQMGQEVILRCVPISNHLYFYWYRQILGQKVEFLVSFYNNEISEKSEIFDDQFSVERPDGSNFTLKIRSTKLEDSAMYFCASSVGLAGEGSSYNEQFFGPGTRLTVL.

The CDR3 DNA reads as TGTGCCAGCAGTGAGGGCCTCCTAATTAACAATGAGCAGTTCTTC. This codes for CASSEGLLINNEQFF. The V and J genes are TRBV9 and TRBJ2-1, with D possibly matching TRBD2 (5 bases). The CDR3 sequence is 15 residues long. The ends were cut back, 5 bases at V and 5 bases at J, with 17 bases in the middle. Per the germline V gene, CDR1 is SGDLS and CDR2 is YYNGEE. The whole variable domain, remainder taken from reference TRBV9 and TRBJ2-1, is DSGVTQTPKHLITATGQRVTLRCSPRSGDLSVYWYQQSLDQGLQFLIQYYNGEERAKGNILERFSAQQFPDLHSELNLSSLELGDSALYFCASSEGLLINNEQFFGPGTRLTVL.

This clone has at least ten counts. Other DNA sequences from this sample encode an identical CDR3 as well. The chain has TRBV27 and TRBJ2-7; 11 bases line up with TRBD2. V trimming: 5 bases; J trimming: 4 bases; junction bases outside the gene matches: 16. The germline CDR1 and CDR2 sequences are MNHEY and SMNVEV (reference sequence). The CDR3 covers 18 residues. The CDR3 region is CASSQAEGTSGAPYEQYF. The CDR3 DNA is TGTGCCAGCAGTCAGGCCGAGGGGACTAGCGGAGCCCCTTACGAGCAGTACTTC.

The chain employs TRBV6-1 and TRBJ1-6; D is undetermined. Germline V gene lookup returns CDR1 MNHNS and CDR2 SASEGT. V lost 3 bases, J lost 10 bases, and 13 bases lay in between. CDR3 length: 14 amino acids. CDR3 nucleotides: TGTGCCAGCAGTGAGCGTATCACGGGATCACCCCTCCACTTT. It codes for CASSERITGSPLHF.

The chain uses TRBV12-3 or TRBV12-4 and TRBJ1-1; D gene ambiguous. The CDR3 has 14 residues. Deletions cut 6 bases from V and 1 base from J, with 12 bases between. CDR3: CASRTTTPNTEAFF. Here the CDR3 DNA reads TGTGCCAGCAGGACAACCACCCCGAACACTGAAGCTTTCTTT.

V usage is TRBV20-1 and J usage is TRBJ1-2; D unclear. V was trimmed by 1 base and J by 0 bases, leaving 12 bases between them. The CDR3 has 15 amino acids. Germline V gene data show CDR1 as DFQATT and CDR2 as SNEGSKA (reference sequence). In DNA, the CDR3 is TGCAGTGCTAGAGGTTACGGCCAGACTAACTATGGCTACACCTTC. Translated, it gives CSARGYGQTNYGYTF.

The chain uses TRBV5-6 and TRBJ2-7; 8 nucleotides line up with TRBD2. CDR1 is SGHDT and CDR2 is YYEEEE in the germline V gene. This CDR3 is 16 amino acids long. The V segment lost 0 bases and the J segment 0 bases; nucleotides outside the gene matches: 5. CDR3 DNA sequence: TGTGCCAGCAGCTTGGTGGGCGGGAGGAGCTCCTACGAGCAGTACTTC. This codes for CASSLVGGRSSYEQYF.

On this clone: At one end, the junction sequence differs from germline, possibly due to a read error. This chain connects TRBV19 to TRBJ1-1; D unresolved. Germline V gene sequence: CDR1 LNHDA, CDR2 SQIVND (reference sequence). This CDR3 has 14 amino acids. This chain's CDR3 is CANSIKIAHTEAFF. In DNA, the CDR3 is TGTGCCAATAGTATAAAGATCGCCCACACTGAAGCTTTCTTT.

V and J are TRBV27 and TRBJ2-2, with 7 bases aligning to TRBD2. Germline values: CDR1 MNHEY, CDR2 SMNVEV (reference sequence). The length of the CDR3 is 15 residues. V was clipped by 6 bases and J by 1 base; unmatched bases: 5. CDR3 bases: TGTGCCAGCAGGACTAGCTCCTTGAACACCGGGGAGCTGTTTTTT. Encoded protein: CASRTSSLNTGELFF.

This clone qualifies as medium-sized. The V call is TRBV6-5, the J call TRBJ2-5; D may correspond to TRBD1 or TRBD2 (5 bases each). CDR3 length equals 16 residues. In germline, CDR1 is MNHEY, CDR2 SVGAGI. The V and J ends lost 0 bases and 4 bases respectively, with 15 bases between them. Here the CDR3 DNA reads TGTGCCAGCAGTTACTCCGGGCGAGGGGTCGGAGAGACCCAGTACTTC. It yields the protein CASSYSGRGVGETQYF.